This TCR beta chain was obtained from a study of cytomegalovirus exposure and HLA in healthy donors. The wider study: The Caucasian-associated ancestry cluster contained 65% to 85% of the 398 genotyped donors.

The PCR employed 60 Vbeta primers together with 13 Jbeta primers. Sequencing was performed with immunoSEQ multiplex PCR; in TCRdb, only in-frame clones are kept and a portion is missing. The sample contains about 200,000 clones, approximately 80% of which appear only once. This clone has a single count. This clonotype was obtained from a girl aged 10 to 17 in good health and CMV-seronegative. Sequenced material: PBMCs.

The CDR3: CASTPDRGYGYTF. In nucleotides, the CDR3 is TGTGCCAGCACCCCAGACAGGGGCTATGGCTACACCTTC. The chain employs TRBV6-5 and TRBJ1-2; 8 positions match TRBD1. CDR3 size: 13 residues. The junction had 5 bases not matched to a gene; V was cut back by 7 bases and J by 4 bases. In germline, CDR1 is MNHEY, CDR2 SVGAGI.